Below, 6 T cell receptor beta chains from the same sample are listed, as sequenced in a study of CD8 T cells in Susac syndrome. Reverse transcription of roughly 0.45 to 1 ug RNA was performed with random hexamers. TCRdb recomputed calls from the immunoSEQ multiplex PCR reads with MiXCR, one row per CDR3 protein. Found here are fewer than 150,000 distinct CDR3 sequences, 93% of them singletons; the top ten hold 0.085% to 0.095%. Sequenced sample: CD4+ T cells from PBMCs. The receptors shown here come from a human donor with multiple sclerosis.

The gene calls are TRBV7-2 and TRBJ2-3; D not resolved. CDR1 and CDR2 (germline): SGHTA, FQGNSA. Trimming removed 4 bases from V and 0 bases from J, with 8 bases in between. The CDR3 consists of 14 residues. The DNA of the CDR3 is TGTGCCAGCAGCTCAGACCCTAGCACAGATACGCAGTATTTT. This encodes CASSSDPSTDTQYF.

This clonotype was observed a single time. The rearrangement links TRBV4-1 to TRBJ2-7; D is tentatively TRBD1 or TRBD2 (5 bases each). This CDR3 contains 16 residues. Trimming shortened V by 4 bases and J by 0 bases, and 16 bases separated the two germline ends. Looked up from germline, CDR1 is MGHRA and CDR2 is YSYEKL. The CDR3 loop is CASSRTAGTVSYEQYF. The DNA for the CDR3 is TGCGCCAGCAGCCGAACCGCCGGGACGGTCTCCTACGAGCAGTACTTC.

The V and J genes are TRBV30 and TRBJ2-5; possibly TRBD2 for D (5 bases). Deletions cut 0 bases from V and 7 bases from J, with 15 bases between. Germline V gives CDR1 GTSNPN, CDR2 SVGIG (reference sequence). CDR3 length: 14 residues. The CDR3: CAWSVADPAGTQYF. In DNA, the CDR3 is TGTGCCTGGAGTGTAGCGGACCCGGCCGGGACCCAGTACTTC.

This rearrangement joins TRBV7-9 to TRBJ1-6, with unresolved D. V was trimmed by 3 bases and J by 9 bases, leaving 12 bases between them. The CDR3 loop spans 14 amino acids. Germline CDR1 SEHNR, CDR2 FQNEAQ (reference sequence). The CDR3 coding sequence is TGTGCCAGCAGCTTTCGGCAGTCGGGTTCACCCCTCCACTTT. As protein: CASSFRQSGSPLHF.

This clonotype was observed once. This chain joins TRBV5-5 and TRBJ2-1, with 10 bases fitting TRBD2. The germline CDR1 and CDR2 sequences are SGHKS and YYEKEE (reference sequence). The V gene end was trimmed by 4 bases and the J gene end by 7 bases; junction bases not matched to a gene: 14. The CDR3 extends over 17 amino acids. CDR3: CASSRERAGGPGNEQFF. The DNA for the CDR3 is TGTGCCAGCAGCCGCGAGCGAGCGGGGGGGCCTGGAAATGAGCAGTTCTTC.

The rearrangement joins TRBV18 to TRBJ1-2; TRBD1 is a possible D gene (5 bases). Trimming removed 5 bases at V and 6 bases at J, with 13 bases between. From germline, CDR1 is KGHSH and CDR2 LQKENI. CDR3 length: 13 residues. CDR3 coding DNA: TGTGCCAGCTCAGGAGCAGCAGGGAATGGCTACACCTTC. Translating gives CASSGAAGNGYTF.